This T cell receptor beta chain was found in a study of radiotherapy plus CTLA-4 blockade in lung cancer. The data were produced by immunoSEQ multiplex PCR, yet TCRdb's version contains in-frame clones alone and is incomplete. Of about 28,000 clones in the sample, 70% to 80% were seen once. The study's findings and limits: With interferon-beta, early dynamics of blood T cell clones were reported to best predict response.

This clone was seen a handful of times. The antigen is undetermined. The sequence was collected from a human donor with non-small cell lung cancer who had stable disease on radiotherapy plus ipilimumab. Sequenced material: peripheral blood, taken from a patient treated with radiotherapy plus ipilimumab.

The CDR3 is CASSSGQEGTIEQFF. The CDR3 region has the DNA TGCGCCAGCAGCTCAGGACAGGAAGGGACAATTGAGCAGTTCTTC. This chain joins TRBV5-1 and TRBJ2-1; the match to TRBD1 covers 7 bases. Germline trimming cut 3 bases from V and 9 bases from J; bases unmatched to any gene: 12. This CDR3 has 15 amino acids. The germline V gene encodes CDR1 SGHRS and CDR2 YFSETQ.